The rows below give T cell receptor beta chains drawn from one sample of a study of blood T cells in healthy people across ages. TCRdb ran MiXCR on the 5' RACE reads and lists one entry per CDR3 protein. The sample gives approximately 850,000 distinct CDR3 sequences, over 45% of which show up once; approximately 21% is in the top ten. The sequencing sample was made of blood. These receptors were collected from a young man in good health. The CDR3 runs from the conserved cysteine through the conserved F or W. Fields, in order: J gene, V gene, D gene, clone size, CDR3 DNA, CDR3 protein. D genes are given only for firm matches. Only part of the rows carry a size: once, few, many, or a class if the clone is expanded.

>TRBJ2-3|TRBV28|NA|few
TGTGCCAGCCAGGCCGGGACCTCCACAGATACGCAGTATTTT
CASQAGTSTDTQYF
>TRBJ2-3|TRBV2|NA|NA
TGTGCCAGCAGGAGGACATTTAGCACAGATACGCAGTATTTT
CASRRTFSTDTQYF
>TRBJ2-5|TRBV5-1|TRBD2|NA
TGCGCCAGCAGCCCCGGGACTACCCCCGAGACCCAGTACTTC
CASSPGTTPETQYF
>TRBJ2-7|TRBV29-1|NA|few
TGCAGCGTGCGGGCCCGGAGCACCTACGAGCAGTACTTC
CSVRARSTYEQYF
>TRBJ2-3|TRBV6-2/TRBV6-3|TRBD1|NA
TGTGCCTGCGCCCGGGACAGGGGTTCAGATACGCAGTATTTT
CACARDRGSDTQYF
>TRBJ2-1|TRBV6-2/TRBV6-3|NA|few
TGTGCCAGCAGCCGGGACTTCAATGAGCAGTTCTTC
CASSRDFNEQFF
>TRBJ1-6|TRBV6-4|NA|NA
TGTGCCAGCTCCGGGGAGATAAATTCACCCCTCCACTTT
CASSGEINSPLHF
>TRBJ2-7|TRBV27|TRBD1|NA
TGTGCCAGCAGTTCCCTTGAGAGCAGGGGGTACGAGCAGTACTTC
CASSSLESRGYEQYF
>TRBJ2-1|TRBV27|NA|NA
TGTGCCAGCACCTACACGGACCGGTACAATGAGCAGTTCTTC
CASTYTDRYNEQFF
>TRBJ1-2|TRBV29-1|NA|NA
TGCAGCGTTGCAGGCTCCTCTAACTATGGCTACACCTTC
CSVAGSSNYGYTF
>TRBJ1-2|TRBV6-6|NA|NA
TGTGCCAGCAGTTACTCGGAGCCTGTTAACTATGGCTACACCTTC
CASSYSEPVNYGYTF
>TRBJ1-2|TRBV7-2|TRBD1|NA
TGTGCCAGCAGCATTCTAAAGGGGACAGGGCACTATGGCTACACCTTC
CASSILKGTGHYGYTF
>TRBJ1-1|TRBV6-5|NA|NA
TGTGCCAGCAGTCCTCAGGGCTCTGCAGGGGAGCTGTTCTTT
CASSPQGSAGELFF
>TRBJ2-5|TRBV4-2|NA|few
TGTGCCAGCAGCCAAAGGGGTGGAGAGACCCAGTACTTC
CASSQRGGETQYF
>TRBJ2-3|TRBV12-3/TRBV12-4|NA|NA
TGTGCCAGCAGAGTTGGGGAGACAGATACGCAGTATTTT
CASRVGETDTQYF
>TRBJ2-2|TRBV2|NA|NA
TGTGCCAGCGGTGTAAACTACAACACCGGGGAGCTGTTTTTT
CASGVNYNTGELFF
>TRBJ2-5|TRBV12-3/TRBV12-4|TRBD2|NA
TGTGCCAGCAGTGGGACTACCGAGGGAGAGACCCAGTACTTC
CASSGTTEGETQYF
>TRBJ2-5|TRBV7-2|TRBD2|NA
TGTGCCAGCAGCCCCCGTGGTTTGACTAGCGGGAGATCAGAGACCCAGTACTTC
CASSPRGLTSGRSETQYF
>TRBJ2-7|TRBV27|TRBD2|many
TGTGCCAGCAGCACAGCGGGAGGGCCGAGGGAGCAGTACTTC
CASSTAGGPREQYF
>TRBJ2-1|TRBV18|TRBD2|NA
TGTGCCAGCTCACCAATCCTAGCGGCTTATAATGAGCAGTTCTTC
CASSPILAAYNEQFF
>TRBJ1-2|TRBV20-1|NA|NA
TGCAGTGCCTGGGAGGGCTACAATTCCTATGGCTACACCTTC
CSAWEGYNSYGYTF
>TRBJ2-3|TRBV7-2|NA|few
TGTGCCAGCAGCTTACAGCTTTCTAGCACAGATACGCAGTATTTT
CASSLQLSSTDTQYF
>TRBJ2-1|TRBV4-1|NA|NA
TGCGCCAGCAGCCAAGTCGGGGAGGAGACCCAGTTCTTC
CASSQVGEETQFF
>TRBJ1-6|TRBV6-2/TRBV6-3|NA|NA
TGTGCCAGCGAAACGCGGGGGGTACGTTCACCCCTCCACTTT
CASETRGVRSPLHF
>TRBJ2-3|TRBV5-1|NA|NA
TGCGCCAGCAGCTATAATAGCGGACCCCCTGAGACGCAGTATTTT
CASSYNSGPPETQYF
>TRBJ1-2|TRBV5-1|NA|NA
TGCGCCAGCAGCTTTAGAGGCAGGGTTGATCCTAACTATGGCTACACCTTC
CASSFRGRVDPNYGYTF
>TRBJ2-1|TRBV15|TRBD2|NA
TGTGCCACCAAAGGAAGCCGGGAGGCCCCACACAATAAGCAGTTCTTC
CATKGSREAPHNKQFF